This entry lists 19 T cell receptor beta chains sequenced from one sample in a study of blood T cell repertoires in COVID-19. The protocol was immunoSEQ multiplex PCR, while the TCRdb copy is restricted to in-frame clones and leaves out a portion. The sample has 220,000 or so clones, around 83% seen once. The sequencing input was peripheral blood. These receptors all come from a woman older than 75 with COVID-19, enrolled during active disease.

CDR3 DNA sequence: TGTGCCAGCAGCGTAATGGGGGAGTTCGGGAGCGAGCAGTACTTC. Translation gives CASSVMGEFGSEQYF. The V call is TRBV9, the J call TRBJ2-7; tentatively, D is TRBD2 (6 bases). V shed 1 base and J shed 6 bases, with 17 bases lying between them. The CDR3 covers 15 residues. Germline V gene lookup returns CDR1 SGDLS and CDR2 YYNGEE. The full variable domain, with the rest looked up from reference TRBV9 and TRBJ2-7, is DSGVTQTPKHLITATGQRVTLRCSPRSGDLSVYWYQQSLDQGLQFLIQYYNGEERAKGNILERFSAQQFPDLHSELNLSSLELGDSALYFCASSVMGEFGSEQYFGPGTRLTVT.

This sequence joins TRBV2 and TRBJ1-1; tentative D call: TRBD1 (6 bases). With 8 bases removed from V and 7 bases from J, the gap between germline ends came to 14 bases. This CDR3 is 12 amino acids long. In germline, CDR1 is SNHLY, CDR2 FYNNEI. Here the CDR3 reads CASGTQGFEAFF. The CDR3 coding sequence is TGTGCCAGCGGGACCCAGGGGTTTGAAGCTTTCTTT.

The J gene is TRBJ2-3, the V gene TRBV5-1; D unresolved. Per germline, CDR1 SGHRS and CDR2 YFSETQ. V gave up 4 bases and J gave up 0 bases, with 6 bases separating them. This CDR3 spans 13 amino acids. In nucleotides, the CDR3 is TGCGCCAGCAGCCCCGGGAGCACAGATACGCAGTATTTT. Its translation: CASSPGSTDTQYF.

The V gene is TRBV5-1, the J gene TRBJ1-1; 8 positions agree with TRBD1. This CDR3 region has 15 residues. Germline V gives CDR1 SGHRS, CDR2 YFSETQ. Unmatched junction bases numbered 5, after V lost 0 bases and J lost 4 bases. The DNA for the CDR3 is TGCGCCAGCAGCTTGGGAGACAGGGGATTCACTGAAGCTTTCTTT. Translated: CASSLGDRGFTEAFF.

The CDR3 reads CASKTANSPLHF. The CDR3 nucleotides read TGTGCCAGCAAGACAGCCAATTCACCCCTCCACTTT. The chain uses TRBV28 and TRBJ1-6; D possibly corresponds to TRBD1 (5 bases). Germline lookup yields CDR1 MDHEN and CDR2 SYDVKM. CDR3 size: 12 residues. Trimming removed 7 bases at V and 7 bases at J, with 8 bases between.

The V and J genes are TRBV5-1 and TRBJ1-6; perhaps TRBD1 as D (6 bases). This CDR3 contains 14 residues. Germline V gene lookup returns CDR1 SGHRS and CDR2 YFSETQ. With 0 bases removed from V and 9 bases from J, the gap between germline ends came to 10 bases. CDR3 nucleotide sequence: TGCGCCAGCAGCTTGGGACAGGCCGTTTCACCCCTCCACTTT. The encoded protein is CASSLGQAVSPLHF.

The V call is TRBV14, the J call TRBJ2-2; D is undetermined. Germline CDR1 SGHDN, CDR2 FVKESK. V shed 2 bases and J shed 7 bases, with 14 bases lying between them. This CDR3 spans 15 amino acids. The chain's CDR3 is CASSQNAVSGGELFF. The CDR3 nucleotides are TGTGCCAGCAGCCAAAATGCCGTTAGTGGCGGGGAGCTGTTTTTT. Filled out from reference TRBV14 and TRBJ2-2, the complete variable domain reads EAGVTQFPSHSVIEKGQTVTLRCDPISGHDNLYWYRRVMGKEIKFLLHFVKESKQDESGMPNNRFLAERTGGTYSTLKVQPAELEDSGVYFCASSQNAVSGGELFFGEGSRLTVL.

This chain joins TRBV7-2 and TRBJ2-1; D is possibly TRBD1 (7 bases). The CDR3 consists of 16 residues. Deletions cut 3 bases from V and 8 bases from J, with 20 bases between. Germline CDR1 SGHTA, CDR2 FQGNSA. The CDR3 DNA sequence: TGTGCCAGCAGCTTGAGGGGGCCGGGGGCCTATGATGAGCAGTTCTTC. Its protein is CASSLRGPGAYDEQFF.

The chain joins TRBV5-1 to TRBJ2-5; 7 nucleotides agree with TRBD1. CDR1 is SGHRS, CDR2 YFSETQ, per germline. Trimming at V came to 4 bases and at J to 0 bases, leaving 12 bases not matched to a gene. The CDR3 totals 17 residues. CDR3 nucleotide sequence: TGCGCCAGCAGCATTGCCGGGACAGATTATTACCAAGAGACCCAGTACTTC. Residues: CASSIAGTDYYQETQYF.

The rearrangement uses TRBV3-1 (or the pseudogene TRBV3-2) and TRBJ2-1, with D unclear. The CDR3 contains 14 residues. V lost 0 bases to trimming and J lost 2 bases, with 5 bases between them. Germline loops: CDR1 LGHDT, CDR2 YNNKEL (reference sequence). For the CDR3, the DNA is TGTGCCAGCAGCCAAGATCCTACCTACAATGAGCAGTTCTTC. Residues: CASSQDPTYNEQFF.

A remark on this clone: Additional DNA sequences in this sample encode the identical CDR3. CDR3 in DNA: TGTGCCAGCAGTTTAGGACAGGGTTATGGCTACACCTTC. This gives the protein CASSLGQGYGYTF. The chain couples TRBV12-3 or TRBV12-4 to TRBJ1-2; 7 bases match TRBD1. J was trimmed by 5 bases and V by 1 base; bases with no gene match: 1. The CDR3 length is 13 residues.

This chain joins TRBV18 and TRBJ1-2, with TRBD1 matching over 7 bases. The CDR3 is 15 amino acids. Germline CDR1 and CDR2: KGHSH and LQKENI. After removal of 0 bases from V and 3 bases from J, the junction contained 4 bases not matched to a gene. The chain's CDR3 is CASSPPTTGYYGYTF. The CDR3 bases are TGTGCCAGCTCACCACCTACGACAGGGTACTATGGCTACACCTTC.

The V gene is TRBV6-5, the J gene TRBJ1-1; D possibly corresponds to TRBD1 (6 bases). The CDR3 loop spans 15 amino acids. Germline V gene sequence: CDR1 MNHEY, CDR2 SVGAGI. Trimming took off 3 bases at V and 1 base at J, with 12 bases between the two ends. CDR3 DNA: TGTGCCAGCAGTTATTTGTCAGGGGCGAACACTGAAGCTTTCTTT. As protein: CASSYLSGANTEAFF.

The chain has TRBV5-5 and TRBJ2-3; D remains ambiguous. Trimming cost V 4 bases and J 6 bases, with 9 bases left between them. The germline CDR1 and CDR2 sequences are SGHKS and YYEKEE (reference sequence). CDR3 length: 12 amino acids. The DNA for the CDR3 is TGTGCCAGCAGCACCGAGTCGGATACGCAGTATTTT. It codes for CASSTESDTQYF.

V and J are TRBV6-6 and TRBJ2-7; 9 bases match TRBD1. Germline trimming cut 8 bases from V and 5 bases from J; bases unmatched to any gene: 7. The CDR3 covers 13 residues. The germline gives CDR1 MNHNY, CDR2 SVGAGI (reference sequence). CDR3 DNA: TGTGCCAGCGGACGGACAGGGGTTGACGAGCAGTACTTC. This translates into CASGRTGVDEQYF.

The chain has TRBV5-1 and TRBJ1-4; D is possibly TRBD1 (5 bases). Germline V gene sequence: CDR1 SGHRS, CDR2 YFSETQ. Trimming took off 4 bases at V and 6 bases at J, with 13 bases between the two ends. The CDR3 sequence is 14 residues long. The CDR3 spells CASSPGGRHEKLFF. CDR3 coding DNA: TGCGCCAGCAGCCCGGGGGGTCGTCATGAAAAACTGTTTTTT. Based on the CDR3 plus reference TRBV5-1 and TRBJ1-4, the full variable domain is KAGVTQTPRYLIKTRGQQVTLSCSPISGHRSVSWYQQTPGQGLQFLFEYFSETQRNKGNFPGRFSGRQFSNSRSEMNVSTLELGDSALYLCASSPGGRHEKLFFGSGTQLSVL.

The sample holds a few counts of this clone. This chain joins TRBV14 and TRBJ1-3; no clear D gene. From germline, CDR1 is SGHDN and CDR2 FVKESK. The CDR3 runs 15 residues. The V end was cut by 0 bases, the J end by 2 bases, with 8 bases between. The CDR3 DNA follows: TGTGCCAGCAGCCAAGATCAGTCTCCTGGAAACACCATATATTTT. This translates into CASSQDQSPGNTIYF.

The chain couples TRBV18 to TRBJ1-2; no reliable D call. CDR1 and CDR2 from the germline V gene are KGHSH and LQKENI. V gave up 3 bases and J gave up 4 bases, with 9 bases separating them. The CDR3 loop spans 13 amino acids. As DNA, the CDR3 is TGTGCCAGCTCACCGGCATCCCGCTATGGCTACACCTTC. Translated: CASSPASRYGYTF.

This clone was seen a handful of times. In the same sample, other DNA sequences code for this CDR3. The CDR3 DNA follows: TGTGCCAGCAGCTTGGGAGGGCGGGAGACCCAGTACTTC. As protein: CASSLGGRETQYF. The chain employs TRBV5-4 and TRBJ2-5; D might be TRBD2 (5 bases). Per germline, CDR1 SGHNT and CDR2 YYREEE (reference sequence). V was trimmed by 0 bases and J by 5 bases, leaving 8 bases between them. This CDR3 is 13 amino acids long.